A single sample is the source of the 15 T cell receptor beta chains below, sequenced in a study of PD-1 blockade in classical Hodgkin lymphoma. Brentuximab vedotin exposure varied, and every patient relapsed after autologous stem cell transplantation. Profiled with immunoSEQ multiplex PCR; TCRdb holds only in-frame clones, not every one. The table lists 90,000 to 120,000 clones, roughly 87% of them singletons. The sample was peripheral blood mononuclear cells (PBMCs), taken before the second cycle of nivolumab. The receptors shown here come from a human donor with classical Hodgkin lymphoma.

This clone was picked up one time. The chain couples TRBV28 to TRBJ2-7, with TRBD1 identical over 7 bases. CDR3 length: 19 residues. Germline V CDR1 and CDR2: MDHEN, SYDVKM. Trimming at V came to 8 bases and at J to 2 bases, leaving 24 bases not matched to a gene. The CDR3 sequence: CASATPKTGPTVLPYEQYF. The CDR3 region has the DNA TGTGCCAGCGCAACCCCAAAGACAGGGCCTACCGTCCTACCCTACGAGCAGTACTTC.

The chain links TRBV4-2 to TRBJ2-7; 14 positions match TRBD2. In germline, CDR1 is LGHNA, CDR2 YNFKEQ. The V gene end was trimmed by 0 bases and the J gene end by 1 base; junction bases not matched to a gene: 5. The CDR3 extends over 18 amino acids. The CDR3 DNA reads as TGTGCCAGCAGCCAAGAGGGACTAGCGGGAGAATGGTCCTACGAGCAGTACTTC. The encoded protein is CASSQEGLAGEWSYEQYF.

This sequence joins TRBV4-3 and TRBJ1-5, with D possibly matching TRBD1 (6 bases). From germline, CDR1 is LGHNA and CDR2 YSLEER. This CDR3 region has 15 residues. The ends were cut back, 1 base at V and 5 bases at J, with 12 bases in the middle. CDR3 in DNA: TGCGCCAGCAGCCAAGTAACAGGGACCGATCAGCCCCAGCATTTT. Protein sequence: CASSQVTGTDQPQHF.

The CDR3 spells CASSRYPGQGDCEQYF. CDR3 sequence (DNA): TGTGCCAGCTCACGTTATCCGGGACAGGGGGATTGCGAGCAGTACTTC. The chain recombines TRBV18 with TRBJ2-7; 11 nucleotides line up with TRBD1. The CDR3 length is 16 residues. With V trimmed by 4 bases and J by 6 bases, 11 bases remained unmatched. Germline CDR1 reads KGHSH; CDR2 reads LQKENI.

This clone was recorded a few times. This chain joins TRBV10-1 and TRBJ1-5; D not resolved. The V end lost 4 bases, the J end lost 4 bases, and 8 bases lay between the germline ends. Germline CDR1 WNHNN, CDR2 SYGVQD (reference sequence). The CDR3 extends over 13 amino acids. CDR3 DNA sequence: TGCGCCAGCAGTGTTGACAAAAATCAGCCCCAGCATTTT. Its translation is CASSVDKNQPQHF.

The chain joins TRBV6-5 to TRBJ2-5, with 10 bases identical to TRBD2. The J call could be wrong; TRBJ2-7 is a better fit for the DNA end. The germline V gene encodes CDR1 MNHEY and CDR2 SVGAGI. This CDR3 is 16 amino acids long. CDR3 sequence (DNA): TGTGCCAGCAGTTACATGGCTAGCGGGAGCTCCTACGAGCAGTACTTC. Protein product: CASSYMASGSSYEQYF.

The J gene is TRBJ1-1, the V gene TRBV6-4, with D uncertain. The CDR3 has 12 residues. Trimming pared 2 bases from V and 10 bases from J, leaving 11 bases between. In germline, CDR1 is MRHNA, CDR2 SNTAGT. This chain's CDR3 is CASSDPRLGAFF. The CDR3 DNA reads as TGTGCCAGCAGTGACCCGAGGTTGGGAGCTTTCTTT.

The chain has TRBV10-3 and TRBJ1-1; D is uncertain. V was clipped by 8 bases and J by 0 bases, with 7 bases between them. The CDR3 has 12 amino acids. From germline, CDR1 is ENHRY and CDR2 SYGVKD. CDR3 DNA: TGTGCCATCCAGGAAATGAACACTGAAGCTTTCTTT. As protein: CAIQEMNTEAFF.

In DNA form, the CDR3 reads TGTGCCAGCTCATCCGCAGCTAACACTGAAGCTTTCTTT. It codes for CASSSAANTEAFF. V gene TRBV18 combines with J gene TRBJ1-1; D is uncertain. Germline V gives CDR1 KGHSH, CDR2 LQKENI. V was cut by 5 bases and J by 2 bases, with 9 bases left in between. CDR3 length: 13 amino acids.

CDR3 sequence reads: CASQKPGAGPYEQYF. The CDR3 DNA is TGTGCCAGCCAGAAACCCGGAGCGGGTCCCTACGAGCAGTACTTC. The chain combines TRBV27 with TRBJ2-7; D perhaps matches TRBD2 (6 bases). This CDR3 has 15 residues. Per germline, CDR1 MNHEY and CDR2 SMNVEV (reference sequence). V lost 8 bases and J lost 2, with 19 bases in between.

The CDR3 DNA reads as TGTGCCAGCAGCTTATATCTCGATGGCTACACCTTC. The encoded protein is CASSLYLDGYTF. The rearrangement links TRBV7-9 to TRBJ1-2; D not resolved. Germline V gene sequence: CDR1 SEHNR, CDR2 FQNEAQ (reference sequence). This CDR3 region has 12 residues. V was trimmed by 2 bases and J by 6 bases, leaving 7 bases between them.

This clone has only one observation. The V gene is TRBV29-1, the J gene TRBJ2-1; 10 nucleotides match TRBD2. V lost 5 bases and J lost 9; bases outside the gene matches: 7. The CDR3 loop spans 13 amino acids. Looked up from germline, CDR1 is SQVTM and CDR2 is ANQGSEA. The CDR3 loop reads CSVRPSGSSEQFF. DNA of the CDR3: TGCAGCGTTCGGCCTAGCGGGAGTAGTGAGCAGTTCTTC.

This chain connects TRBV4-3 to TRBJ2-2; 10 bases are a match to TRBD1. The junction had 11 bases not matched to a gene; V was cut back by 4 bases and J by 3 bases. CDR3 size: 18 residues. Germline CDR1 reads LGHNA; CDR2 reads YSLEER. Here the CDR3 reads CASSPYYTGTGDTGELFF. The CDR3 coding sequence is TGCGCCAGCAGCCCGTACTACACCGGGACAGGGGACACCGGGGAGCTGTTTTTT.

The V call is TRBV30, the J call TRBJ1-6; 10 positions match TRBD1. Per the germline V gene, CDR1 is GTSNPN and CDR2 is SVGIG (reference sequence). Germline trimming cut 0 bases from V and 8 bases from J; bases unmatched to any gene: 4. This CDR3 has 15 residues. The CDR3 is CAWSVHGTGDSPLHF. In nucleotides, the CDR3 is TGTGCCTGGAGTGTACACGGGACAGGGGATTCACCCCTCCACTTT.

This chain joins TRBV27 and TRBJ1-5; D gene unclear. V was trimmed by 0 bases and J by 2 bases, leaving 8 bases between them. Germline lookup yields CDR1 MNHEY and CDR2 SMNVEV (reference sequence). The CDR3 loop spans 15 amino acids. This CDR3 reads CASSLSGFGNQPQHF. The CDR3 DNA sequence: TGTGCCAGCAGTTTATCGGGGTTCGGCAATCAGCCCCAGCATTTT.